This T cell receptor beta chain was identified in a study of OX40 agonist ivuxolimab in advanced cancers. In the study overall: Past anti-PD-1, anti-PD-L1 or anti-CTLA-4 therapy was accepted, and around 40% had received some.

Data came from immunoSEQ multiplex PCR; TCRdb stores just in-frame clones and leaves some out. The table has around 80,000 clones, roughly 84% seen once. Germline-derived CDR1 and CDR2 are LNHNV and YYDKDF (reference sequence). Germline trimming cut 3 bases from V and 2 bases from J; bases unmatched to any gene: 0. The CDR3 length is 13 residues. As to this clone: Antigen unknown.

Any history of autoimmune disease or systemic immunosuppression disqualified patients. Overall study findings and caveats: Patients who responded partially at 0.1-3.0 mg/kg showed clonal expansion ranking among the lowest.

The rearrangement uses TRBV15 and TRBJ2-5; TRBD1 aligns across 7 bases. The input for sequencing was CD4+ or CD8+ T cells sorted from blood, taken in a trial of the OX40 agonist ivuxolimab. This sequence originates from an adult with an advanced solid tumor such as melanoma, head and neck, liver or kidney cancer. CDR3 in DNA: TGTGCCACCAGCAGGGACAGGCAAGAGACCCAGTACTTC. It yields the protein CATSRDRQETQYF. Combining the CDR3 with reference TRBV15 and TRBJ2-5 gives the whole variable domain DAMVIQNPRYQVTQFGKPVTLSCSQTLNHNVMYWYQQKSSQAPKLLFHYYDKDFNNEADTPDNFQSRRPNTSFCFLDIRSPGLGDTAMYLCATSRDRQETQYFGPGTRLLVL.